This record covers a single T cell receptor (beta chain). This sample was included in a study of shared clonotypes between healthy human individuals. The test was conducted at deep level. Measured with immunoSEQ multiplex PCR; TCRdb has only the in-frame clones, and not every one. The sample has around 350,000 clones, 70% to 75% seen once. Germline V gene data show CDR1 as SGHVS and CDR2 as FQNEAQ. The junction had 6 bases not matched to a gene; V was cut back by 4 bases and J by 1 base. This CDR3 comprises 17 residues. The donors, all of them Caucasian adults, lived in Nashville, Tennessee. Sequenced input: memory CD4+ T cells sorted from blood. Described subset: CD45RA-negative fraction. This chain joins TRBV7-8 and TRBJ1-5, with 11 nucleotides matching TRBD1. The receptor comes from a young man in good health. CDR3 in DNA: TGTGCCAGCAGCTCCCTAAGGACAGGGGGCAGCAATCAGCCCCAGCATTTT. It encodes CASSSLRTGGSNQPQHF.